Listed below are T cell receptor beta chains from one sample, sequenced in a study of OX40 agonist ivuxolimab in advanced cancers. TCRdb's copy holds only in-frame clones and misses some; the assay was immunoSEQ multiplex PCR. The data show tens of thousands of clones, roughly 84% seen once. This sample comprised CD4+ or CD8+ T cells sorted from blood, obtained in a trial of the OX40 agonist ivuxolimab. All receptors derive from an adult with an advanced solid tumor such as melanoma, head and neck, liver or kidney cancer. Both conserved end residues are part of each CDR3. A D gene is named only where the DNA matches it firmly. A clone size is listed for some rows: how often the clone was seen (once, few, many), or a class if it is expanded.

V	J	size	D	DNA	CDR3
TRBV19	TRBJ1-4	NA	TRBD1	TGTGCCAGTAGTTTCGGGACAGGGGCTGAAAAACTGTTTTTT	CASSFGTGAEKLFF
TRBV28	TRBJ2-6	NA	NA	TGTGCCAGCAGTTTATACGGGGCTAGGGCCAACGTCCTGACTTTC	CASSLYGARANVLTF
TRBV6-5	TRBJ1-1	NA	TRBD1	TGTGCCAGCGGACAGGGGGCCACTGAAGCTTTCTTT	CASGQGATEAFF
TRBV7-9	TRBJ2-6	NA	NA	TGTGCCAGCAGCCCCGGGGGGCCTGGGGCCAACGTCCTGACTTTC	CASSPGGPGANVLTF
TRBV9	TRBJ2-1	NA	TRBD2	TGTGCCAGCAGCGTAGGGGGGACTAGCGGGGTTTACAATGAGCAGTTCTTC	CASSVGGTSGVYNEQFF
TRBV29-1	TRBJ1-2	NA	NA	TGCAGCGTTGCCCAGAACTATGGCTACACCTTC	CSVAQNYGYTF
TRBV10-3	TRBJ1-3	NA	NA	TGTGCCATCACGTCCGGGAACACCATATATTTT	CAITSGNTIYF
TRBV5-6	TRBJ2-7	NA	TRBD2	TGTGCCAGCAGCTTGTTAACTAGCGGGACGGGCGAGCAGTACTTC	CASSLLTSGTGEQYF
TRBV6-6	TRBJ2-7	NA	NA	TGTGCCAGCAGTCCCCGGGACTACGAGCAGTACTTC	CASSPRDYEQYF
TRBV4-2	TRBJ1-2	NA	NA	TGTGCCAGCAGCCAAGAGCAAGGGGCGGCGTACTATGGCTACACCTTC	CASSQEQGAAYYGYTF
TRBV18	TRBJ2-7	NA	TRBD1	TGTGCCAGCTCACCCGGGGCGGGACAGGTCTCCTACGAGCAGTACTTC	CASSPGAGQVSYEQYF
TRBV19	TRBJ2-7	NA	NA	TGTGCCAGTAGCCTGAGACTGGGGGCGGGGGAGCAGTACTTC	CASSLRLGAGEQYF
TRBV28	TRBJ2-5	NA	NA	TGTGCCAGCAGTCCGACAGGACCAGAGACCCAGTACTTC	CASSPTGPETQYF
TRBV7-3	TRBJ2-3	once	NA	TGTGCCAGCAGCTTAACTGGAGGACAGAGCACAGATACGCAGTATTTT	CASSLTGGQSTDTQYF
TRBV15	TRBJ1-4	NA	NA	TGTGCCACCAGCAGAACAGATAATGAAAAACTGTTTTTT	CATSRTDNEKLFF